This entry features one T cell receptor (beta chain) sequence. When the RNA was reverse transcribed, random hexamers were used with an input of about 0.45 to 1 ug. TCRdb re-derived calls from the immunoSEQ multiplex PCR reads in MiXCR, one entry per CDR3 protein. The data contain about 140,000 distinct CDR3 sequences, approximately 95% of them singletons. The data were obtained in a study of CD8 T cells in Susac syndrome. TEMRA cells were FACS-enriched, with CD8+ and CD4+ T cells isolated negatively. CDR1 and CDR2 (germline): LGHNA, YNFKEQ. The CDR3 runs 16 residues. J was trimmed by 5 bases and V by 0 bases; bases with no gene match: 8.

The V call is TRBV4-2, the J call TRBJ1-1; 8 bases line up with TRBD1. The clonotype originates from a human donor with multiple sclerosis. Specimen: CD4+ T cells from PBMCs. The CDR3 region has the DNA TGTGCCAGCAGCCAAGATCCTGGCAGGGGGCCGACTGAAGCTTTCTTT. Amino acid sequence: CASSQDPGRGPTEAFF.